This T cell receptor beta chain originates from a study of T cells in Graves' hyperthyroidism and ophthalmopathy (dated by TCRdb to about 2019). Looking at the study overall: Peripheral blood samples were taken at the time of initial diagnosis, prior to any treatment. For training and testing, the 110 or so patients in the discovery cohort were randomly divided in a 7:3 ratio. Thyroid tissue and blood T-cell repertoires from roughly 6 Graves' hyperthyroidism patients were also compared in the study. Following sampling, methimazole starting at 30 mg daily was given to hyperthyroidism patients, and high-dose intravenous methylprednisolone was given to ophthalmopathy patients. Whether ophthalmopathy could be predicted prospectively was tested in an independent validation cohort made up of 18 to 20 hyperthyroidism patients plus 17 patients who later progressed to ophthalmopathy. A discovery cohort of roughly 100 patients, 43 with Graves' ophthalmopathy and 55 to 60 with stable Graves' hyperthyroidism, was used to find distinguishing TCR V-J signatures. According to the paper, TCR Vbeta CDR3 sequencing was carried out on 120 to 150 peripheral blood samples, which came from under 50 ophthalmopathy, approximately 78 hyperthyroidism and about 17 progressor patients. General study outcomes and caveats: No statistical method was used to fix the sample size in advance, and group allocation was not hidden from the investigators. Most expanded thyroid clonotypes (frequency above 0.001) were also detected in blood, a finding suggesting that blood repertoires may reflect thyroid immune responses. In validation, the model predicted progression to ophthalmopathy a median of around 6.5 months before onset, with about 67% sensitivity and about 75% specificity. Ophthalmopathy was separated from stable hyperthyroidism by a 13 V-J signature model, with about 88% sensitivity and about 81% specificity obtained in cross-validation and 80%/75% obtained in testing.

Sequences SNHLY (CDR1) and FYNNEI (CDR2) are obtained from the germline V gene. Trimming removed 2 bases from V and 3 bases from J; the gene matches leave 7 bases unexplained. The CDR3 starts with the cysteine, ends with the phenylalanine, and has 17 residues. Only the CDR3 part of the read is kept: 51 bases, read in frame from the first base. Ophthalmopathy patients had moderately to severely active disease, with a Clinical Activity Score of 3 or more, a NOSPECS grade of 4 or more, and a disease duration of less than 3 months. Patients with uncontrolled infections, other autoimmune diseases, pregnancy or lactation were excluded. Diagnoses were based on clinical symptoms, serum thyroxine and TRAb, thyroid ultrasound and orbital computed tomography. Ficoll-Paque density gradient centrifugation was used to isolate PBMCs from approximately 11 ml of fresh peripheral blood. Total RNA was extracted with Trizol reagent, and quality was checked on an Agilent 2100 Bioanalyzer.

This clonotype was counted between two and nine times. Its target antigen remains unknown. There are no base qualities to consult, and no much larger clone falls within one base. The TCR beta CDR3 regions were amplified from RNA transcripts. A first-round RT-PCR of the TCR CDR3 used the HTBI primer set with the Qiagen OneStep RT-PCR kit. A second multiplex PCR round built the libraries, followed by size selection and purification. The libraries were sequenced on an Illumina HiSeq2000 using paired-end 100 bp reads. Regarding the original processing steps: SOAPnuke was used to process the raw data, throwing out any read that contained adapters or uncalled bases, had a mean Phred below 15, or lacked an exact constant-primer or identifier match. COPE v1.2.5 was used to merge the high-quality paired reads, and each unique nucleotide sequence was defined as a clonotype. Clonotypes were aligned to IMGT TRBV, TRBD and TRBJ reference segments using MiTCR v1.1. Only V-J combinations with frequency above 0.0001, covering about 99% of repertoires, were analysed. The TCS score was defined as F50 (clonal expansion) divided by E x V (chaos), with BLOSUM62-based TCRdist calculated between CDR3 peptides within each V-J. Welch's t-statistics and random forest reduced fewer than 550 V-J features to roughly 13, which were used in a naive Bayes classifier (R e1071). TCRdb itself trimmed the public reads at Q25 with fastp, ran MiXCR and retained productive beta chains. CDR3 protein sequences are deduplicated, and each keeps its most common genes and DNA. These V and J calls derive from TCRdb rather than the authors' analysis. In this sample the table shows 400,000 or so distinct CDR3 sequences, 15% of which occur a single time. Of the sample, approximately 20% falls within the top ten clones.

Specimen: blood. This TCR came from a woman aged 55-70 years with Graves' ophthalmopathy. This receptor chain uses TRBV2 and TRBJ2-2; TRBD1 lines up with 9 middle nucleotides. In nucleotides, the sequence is TGTGCCAGCAGTGAAAGGATGGGGACAGGGTACACCGGGGAGCTGTTTTTT. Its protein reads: CASSERMGTGYTGELFF.